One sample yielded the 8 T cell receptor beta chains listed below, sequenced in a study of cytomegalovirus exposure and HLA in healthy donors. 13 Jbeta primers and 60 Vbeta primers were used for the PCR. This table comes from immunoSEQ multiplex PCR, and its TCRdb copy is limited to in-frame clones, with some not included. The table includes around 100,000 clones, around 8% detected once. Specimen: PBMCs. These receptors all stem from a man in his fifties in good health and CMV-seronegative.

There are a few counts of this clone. CDR3 DNA sequence: TGCGCCAGCAGTCAACCGGTAGCTCAGGGAGGAGATACGCAGTATTTT. Translated, it gives CASSQPVAQGGDTQYF. The chain has TRBV23-1 and TRBJ2-3, with D perhaps TRBD2 (6 bases). TRBV23-1 is an ORF, and what it does is uncertain. The CDR3 is made up of 16 amino acids. V dropped 2 bases and J dropped 5 bases, with 17 bases sitting between them.

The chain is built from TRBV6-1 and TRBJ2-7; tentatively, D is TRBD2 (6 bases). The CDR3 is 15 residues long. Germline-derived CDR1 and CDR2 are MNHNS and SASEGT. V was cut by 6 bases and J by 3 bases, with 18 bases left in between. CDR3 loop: CASRPSGWGLYEQYF. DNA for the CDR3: TGTGCCAGCAGGCCCTCAGGGTGGGGACTCTACGAGCAGTACTTC.

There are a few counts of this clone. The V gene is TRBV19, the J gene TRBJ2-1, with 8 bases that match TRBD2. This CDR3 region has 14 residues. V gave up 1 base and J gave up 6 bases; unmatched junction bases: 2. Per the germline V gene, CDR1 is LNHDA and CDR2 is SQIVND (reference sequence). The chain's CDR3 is CASSIGTSPNEQFF. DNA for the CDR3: TGTGCCAGTAGTATAGGGACTAGCCCCAATGAGCAGTTCTTC.

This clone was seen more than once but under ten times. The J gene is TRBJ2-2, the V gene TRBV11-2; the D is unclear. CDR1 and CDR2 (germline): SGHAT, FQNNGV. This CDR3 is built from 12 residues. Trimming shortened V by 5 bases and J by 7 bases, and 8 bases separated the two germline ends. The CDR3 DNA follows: TGTGCCAGCAGCCTCAGTATCGGGGAGCTGTTTTTT. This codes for CASSLSIGELFF.

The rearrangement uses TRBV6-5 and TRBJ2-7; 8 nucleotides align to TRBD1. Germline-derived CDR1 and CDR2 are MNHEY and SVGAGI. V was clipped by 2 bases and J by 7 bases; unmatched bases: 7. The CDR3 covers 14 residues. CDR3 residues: CASSYGTGLFEQYV. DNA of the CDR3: TGTGCCAGCAGTTACGGGACAGGTTTGTTTGAGCAGTACGTC.

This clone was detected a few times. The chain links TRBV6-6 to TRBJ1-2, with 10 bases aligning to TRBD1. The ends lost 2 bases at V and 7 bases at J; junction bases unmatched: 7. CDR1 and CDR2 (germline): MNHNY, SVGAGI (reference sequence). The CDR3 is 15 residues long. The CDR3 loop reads CASSYISRQGAGYTF. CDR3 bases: TGTGCCAGCAGTTACATCTCTAGACAGGGGGCTGGCTACACCTTC.

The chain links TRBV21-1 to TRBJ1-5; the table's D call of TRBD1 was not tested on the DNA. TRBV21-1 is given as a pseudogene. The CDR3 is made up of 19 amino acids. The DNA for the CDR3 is TGTGCCAGCAGCACTAAAAGGATCCCACGGACAGAAAGCAATCAGCCCCAGCATTTT. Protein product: CASSTKRIPRTESNQPQHF.

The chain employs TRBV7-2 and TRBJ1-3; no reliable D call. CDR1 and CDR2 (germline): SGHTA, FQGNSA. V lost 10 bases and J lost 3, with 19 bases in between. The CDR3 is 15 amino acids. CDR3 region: CAIVDWPNLGNTIYF. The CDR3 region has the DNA TGTGCCATCGTCGACTGGCCCAATCTTGGAAACACCATATATTTT.